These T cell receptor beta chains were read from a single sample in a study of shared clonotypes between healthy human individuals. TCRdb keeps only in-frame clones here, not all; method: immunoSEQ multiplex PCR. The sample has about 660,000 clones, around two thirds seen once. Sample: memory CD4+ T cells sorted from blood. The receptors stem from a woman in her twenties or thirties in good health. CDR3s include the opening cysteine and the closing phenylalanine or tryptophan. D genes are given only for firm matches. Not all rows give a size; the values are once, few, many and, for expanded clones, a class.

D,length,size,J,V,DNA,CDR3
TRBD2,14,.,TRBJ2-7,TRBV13,TGTGCCAGCAGCCCGGGACTAGCGTTCTACGAGCAGTACTTC,CASSPGLAFYEQYF
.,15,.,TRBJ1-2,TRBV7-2,TGTGCCAGCAGCTTAGGGGGACGGCCTAACTATGGCTACACCTTC,CASSLGGRPNYGYTF
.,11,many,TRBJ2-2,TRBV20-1,TGCAGTGCTGCGGGCCACGGGGAGCTGTTTTTT,CSAAGHGELFF
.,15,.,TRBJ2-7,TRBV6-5,TGTGCCAGCGCTCAACGGGGCAGGGGAGTATACGAGCAGTACTTC,CASAQRGRGVYEQYF
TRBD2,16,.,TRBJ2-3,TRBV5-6,TGTGCCAGCAGCGTAGGACTAGCGGGAGATGTGGATACGCAGTATTTT,CASSVGLAGDVDTQYF
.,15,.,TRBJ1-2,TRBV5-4,TGTGCCAGCAGCTTGGAGAGGGGGGACCGCTATGGCTACACCTTC,CASSLERGDRYGYTF
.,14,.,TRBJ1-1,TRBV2,TGTGCCAGCAGTGAGGTACTCCGATCCACTGAAGCTTTCTTT,CASSEVLRSTEAFF
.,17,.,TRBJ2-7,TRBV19,TGTGCCAGTAGTAGCCTCCGGGGAGGGGGGGACTCCTACGAGCAGTACTTC,CASSSLRGGGDSYEQYF
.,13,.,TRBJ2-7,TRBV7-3,TGTGCCAGTTCCTTAGGGGACGAATACGAGCAGTACTTC,CASSLGDEYEQYF
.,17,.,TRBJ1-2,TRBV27,TGTGCCAGCAGTTTCGTGGGGGCCGGGGATAACTCCTATGGCTACACCTTC,CASSFVGAGDNSYGYTF
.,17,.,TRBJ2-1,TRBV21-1,TGTGCCAGCAGCAAAGCTTCTGCGGGAGGGGCCGTGAATGAGCAGTTCTTC,CASSKASAGGAVNEQFF
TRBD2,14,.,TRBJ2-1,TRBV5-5,TGTGCCAGCGGGAAAGCGGGAGCCCTCAATGAGCAGTTCTTC,CASGKAGALNEQFF
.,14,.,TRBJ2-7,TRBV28,TGTGCCAGCAGAACGACAGGACCTCTAGTGGAGCAGTACTTC,CASRTTGPLVEQYF
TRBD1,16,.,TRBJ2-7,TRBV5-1,TGCGCCAGCAGACGGGCCTCACAGGGGACCTCCTACGAGCAGTACTTC,CASRRASQGTSYEQYF
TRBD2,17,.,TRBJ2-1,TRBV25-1,TGTGCCAGCAGTGACCCACAGACTAGCGGGAGATACAATGAGCAGTTCTTC,CASSDPQTSGRYNEQFF
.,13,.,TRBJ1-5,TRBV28,TGTGCCAGCACATTCTCAGTCAATCAGCCCCAGCATTTT,CASTFSVNQPQHF
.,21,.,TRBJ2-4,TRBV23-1,TGCGCCAGCAGTCAATCTTTAGGAGGGCGGGACTCGATACTAGCCAAAAACATTCAGTACTTC,CASSQSLGGRDSILAKNIQYF
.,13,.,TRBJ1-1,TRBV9,TGTGCCAGCAGCGTCAGGGTGAACACTGAAGCTTTCTTT,CASSVRVNTEAFF
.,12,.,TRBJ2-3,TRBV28,TGTGCCAGCAAGGCTGGGACAGATACGCAGTATTTT,CASKAGTDTQYF
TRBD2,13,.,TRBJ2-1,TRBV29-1,TGCAGCGCTGCCGGGACTAGCTATGGTGAGCAGTTCTTC,CSAAGTSYGEQFF
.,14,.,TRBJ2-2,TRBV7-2,TGTGCCAGCAGCTCCCAAGTGGGGACCGGGGAGCTGTTTTTT,CASSSQVGTGELFF
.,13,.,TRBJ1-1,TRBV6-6,TGTGCCAGCAGTTACAGTAAAGACACTGAAGCTTTCTTT,CASSYSKDTEAFF
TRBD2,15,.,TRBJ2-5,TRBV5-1,TGCGCCAGCAGCTTGACTAGCGGGCACCAGGAGACCCAGTACTTC,CASSLTSGHQETQYF
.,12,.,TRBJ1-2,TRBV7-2,TGTGCCACCAAGAACTCGGGGTATGGCTACACCTTC,CATKNSGYGYTF
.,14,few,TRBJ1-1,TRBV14,TGTGCCAGCAGCCTGGCAGGGATGAACACTGAAGCTTTCTTT,CASSLAGMNTEAFF
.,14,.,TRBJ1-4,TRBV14,TGTGCCAGCAGCCAAGATTTCCAGAATGAAAAACTGTTTTTT,CASSQDFQNEKLFF
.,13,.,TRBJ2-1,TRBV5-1,TGCGCCAGCAGTTTAGCGGACTACAATGAGCAGTTCTTC,CASSLADYNEQFF